A single sample is the source of the 26 T cell receptor beta chains below, sequenced in a study of shared clonotypes between healthy human individuals. Assay: immunoSEQ multiplex PCR; the TCRdb copy retains only in-frame clones and omits some. This sample has some 2,100,000 clones; about 93% occur once, and the top ten carry 1.5% to 2%. CD45RO negativity and positive selection for CCR7 defined naive CD8 cells, a population that excluded terminally differentiated effector memory CD45RA+ cells. Input material: naive CD8+ T cells from PBMCs. The receptors were gathered from a man aged 18 to 35 in good health. Some clones in this sample may be carry-over from other donors' samples.

The genes are TRBV9 and TRBJ2-2; either TRBD1 or TRBD2 may fit D (6 bases each). CDR1 is SGDLS, CDR2 YYNGEE, per germline. Trimming took off 4 bases at V and 4 bases at J, with 11 bases between the two ends. This CDR3 spans 14 amino acids. CDR3 amino acids: CASSFEGGTGELFF. Written as DNA, the CDR3 is TGTGCCAGCAGCTTCGAGGGGGGCACCGGGGAGCTGTTTTTT. Together with reference TRBV9 and TRBJ2-2, the CDR3 gives the full variable domain: DSGVTQTPKHLITATGQRVTLRCSPRSGDLSVYWYQQSLDQGLQFLIQYYNGEERAKGNILERFSAQQFPDLHSELNLSSLELGDSALYFCASSFEGGTGELFFGEGSRLTVL.

The chain employs TRBV27 and TRBJ2-3; D gene unclear. V was shortened by 3 bases and J by 0 bases, with 13 bases between the two germline ends. Germline CDR1 and CDR2: MNHEY and SMNVEV (reference sequence). This CDR3 spans 16 amino acids. The CDR3: CASSLGIGYSTDTQYF. The CDR3 DNA follows: TGTGCCAGCAGTTTGGGGATCGGCTATAGCACAGATACGCAGTATTTT.

This rearrangement joins TRBV30 to TRBJ1-6; D is possibly TRBD1 (5 bases). This CDR3 region has 13 residues. Trimming cost V 1 base and J 6 bases, with 7 bases left between them. Germline assignment: CDR1 GTSNPN and CDR2 SVGIG (reference sequence). CDR3 region: CAWSGQGNSPLHF. The CDR3 DNA reads TGTGCCTGGAGTGGGCAGGGTAATTCACCCCTCCACTTT.

The chain links TRBV27 to TRBJ2-6; 8 nucleotides match TRBD1. CDR1 and CDR2 (germline): MNHEY, SMNVEV (reference sequence). The CDR3 runs to 17 residues. Germline trimming cut 4 bases from V and 2 bases from J; bases unmatched to any gene: 7. CDR3 DNA: TGTGCCAGCAGTTCACAGGGGGTACTGGCTGGGGCCAACGTCCTGACTTTC. Residues: CASSSQGVLAGANVLTF. Variable domain in full (rest from reference TRBV27 and TRBJ2-6): EAQVTQNPRYLITVTGKKLTVTCSQNMNHEYMSWYRQDPGLGLRQIYYSMNVEVTDKGDVPEGYKVSRKEKRNFPLILESPSPNQTSLYFCASSSQGVLAGANVLTFGAGSRLTVL.

The V and J genes are TRBV9 and TRBJ1-1; perhaps TRBD1 as D (6 bases). The CDR3 is 15 amino acids. In germline, CDR1 is SGDLS, CDR2 YYNGEE. Trimming left V 2 bases short and J 4 bases short, with 15 bases between. This chain's CDR3 is CASSVYGTGATEAFF. As DNA, the CDR3 is TGTGCCAGCAGCGTTTACGGGACGGGGGCCACTGAAGCTTTCTTT.

The chain carries TRBV6-1 and TRBJ1-1; weak D call: TRBD1 (5 bases). Deletions cut 8 bases from V and 5 bases from J, with 12 bases between. Germline CDR1 and CDR2: MNHNS and SASEGT. The CDR3 covers 12 residues. CDR3 region: CASLGVRTEAFF. Written as DNA, the CDR3 is TGTGCCAGCTTGGGGGTTCGGACTGAAGCTTTCTTT.

Concerning this clone: The junction departs from the called germline gene at one end, perhaps through a read error. The rearrangement uses TRBV15 and TRBJ2-7, with D possibly matching TRBD2 (5 bases). CDR1 is LNHNV, CDR2 YYDKDF, per germline (reference sequence). The CDR3 runs to 15 residues. CDR3 region: CATSPQTTSSYQQYF. The CDR3 DNA follows: TGTGCCACCAGCCCCCAGACCACTAGTTCCTACCAGCAGTACTTC. The full variable domain, its missing parts supplied by reference TRBV15 and TRBJ2-7, is DAMVIQNPRYQVTQFGKPVTLSCSQTLNHNVMYWYQQKSSQAPKLLFHYYDKDFNNEADTPDNFQSRRPNTSFCFLDIRSPGLGDTAMYLCATSPQTTSSYQQYFGPGTRLTVT.

The J gene is TRBJ2-6, the V gene TRBV27; D unclear. Trimming took off 5 bases at V and 4 bases at J, with 18 bases between the two ends. Germline V lookup: CDR1 MNHEY, CDR2 SMNVEV (reference sequence). The length of the CDR3 is 17 residues. The CDR3 loop reads CASSPAIWASGANVLTF. In DNA form, the CDR3 reads TGTGCCAGCAGTCCAGCCATTTGGGCGTCAGGGGCCAACGTCCTGACTTTC.

The chain has TRBV5-8 and TRBJ2-7, with 10 bases lining up with TRBD1. The germline V gene encodes CDR1 SGHTS and CDR2 YDEGEE. The CDR3 consists of 13 residues. V shed 3 bases, J shed 6 bases, and the junction held 3 bases outside the gene matches. The CDR3 DNA reads as TGTGCCAGCAGCTGGGACAGGGGCTTCGAGCAGTACTTC. This encodes CASSWDRGFEQYF.

The gene calls are TRBV6-5 and TRBJ2-7, with 12 nucleotides matching TRBD2. V shed 4 bases, J shed 5 bases, and the junction held 3 bases outside the gene matches. The CDR3 loop spans 14 amino acids. The V gene's germline CDR1 is MNHEY and CDR2 SVGAGI. The CDR3 region is CASSFGLAGHEQYF. In DNA form, the CDR3 reads TGTGCCAGCAGTTTTGGACTAGCGGGACACGAGCAGTACTTC.

The genes are TRBV19 and TRBJ1-3, with unresolved D. CDR1 is LNHDA and CDR2 is SQIVND in the germline V gene (reference sequence). This CDR3 is built from 14 residues. V lost 6 bases and J 2 bases, leaving 11 bases between the germline ends. CDR3 nucleotides: TGTGCCAGTAGACCCGAGAGCCCTGGAAACACCATATATTTT. Residues: CASRPESPGNTIYF.

This chain connects TRBV5-1 to TRBJ2-5; 10 nucleotides agree with TRBD1. V lost 5 bases and J lost 5; bases outside the gene matches: 3. Looked up from germline, CDR1 is SGHRS and CDR2 is YFSETQ. The CDR3 consists of 13 residues. CDR3 nucleotides: TGCGCCAGCAGGGCGGGACAGGGGGAGACCCAGTACTTC. Residues: CASRAGQGETQYF.

This rearrangement joins TRBV7-9 to TRBJ2-2; D not certain. Trimming pared 0 bases from V and 4 bases from J, leaving 6 bases between. Germline V gene lookup returns CDR1 SEHNR and CDR2 FQNEAQ (reference sequence). This CDR3 has 14 residues. The DNA of the CDR3 is TGTGCCAGCAGCTTAGCGCCGGCCACCGGGGAGCTGTTTTTT. It encodes CASSLAPATGELFF. Based on the CDR3 plus reference TRBV7-9 and TRBJ2-2, the full variable domain is DTGVSQNPRHKITKRGQNVTFRCDPISEHNRLYWYRQTLGQGPEFLTYFQNEAQLEKSRLLSDRFSAERPKGSFSTLEIQRTEQGDSAMYLCASSLAPATGELFFGEGSRLTVL.

V usage is TRBV28 and J usage is TRBJ2-1, with TRBD2 matching over 7 bases. Looked up from germline, CDR1 is MDHEN and CDR2 is SYDVKM. CDR3 length: 15 residues. V dropped 6 bases and J dropped 4; count of bases not matched to a gene: 9. Written as DNA, the CDR3 is TGTGCCAGCAGCCTACATAGCGGGCATTACAATGAGCAGTTCTTC. Amino acids: CASSLHSGHYNEQFF.

The CDR3: CASSGGQGRVNTIYF. In nucleotides, the CDR3 is TGTGCCAGCAGCGGAGGACAGGGACGCGTAAACACCATATATTTT. J is TRBJ1-3 and V is TRBV9; TRBD1 matches 8 bases. V shed 3 bases and J 6 bases; nucleotides not matched to a gene: 8. Germline V lookup: CDR1 SGDLS, CDR2 YYNGEE. The CDR3 extends over 15 amino acids.

The CDR3 region is CASSLLRNTGELFF. The CDR3 DNA is TGTGCCAGCAGCTTACTGAGAAACACCGGGGAGCTGTTTTTT. This chain connects TRBV11-2 to TRBJ2-2; D call uncertain. The CDR3 is made up of 14 amino acids. The V gene lost 2 bases and the J gene lost 2 bases, with 6 bases spanning the gap. Germline loops: CDR1 SGHAT, CDR2 FQNNGV.

This chain connects TRBV6-5 to TRBJ1-4; D perhaps matches TRBD1 (5 bases). V was clipped by 2 bases and J by 5 bases, with 12 bases between them. Germline loops: CDR1 MNHEY, CDR2 SVGAGI. This CDR3 comprises 15 residues. The DNA for the CDR3 is TGTGCCAGCAGTTACCAGGGAAATCGGAATGAAAAACTGTTTTTT. Protein sequence: CASSYQGNRNEKLFF.

The V gene is TRBV4-1, the J gene TRBJ2-7; D gene ambiguous. Germline loops: CDR1 MGHRA, CDR2 YSYEKL. CDR3 length: 13 amino acids. V lost 4 bases and J lost 4, with 11 bases in between. In DNA, the CDR3 is TGCGCCAGCAGCCCCCTGGACCCTTACGAGCAGTACTTC. The encoded protein is CASSPLDPYEQYF.

Notes on this clone: Additional DNA sequences in this sample encode the identical CDR3. The chain links TRBV6-5 to TRBJ2-1; 7 bases fit TRBD2. Germline CDR1 MNHEY, CDR2 SVGAGI. This CDR3 region has 16 residues. The junction had 4 bases not matched to a gene; V was cut back by 0 bases and J by 2 bases. CDR3 nucleotides: TGTGCCAGCAGTTACTCGGCGGGAGAGGCCTACAATGAGCAGTTCTTC. Translation gives CASSYSAGEAYNEQFF.

The CDR3, as DNA: TGTGCCAGCAGTGTCGGACAGGGTTTCGAGCAGTACTTC. Translating gives CASSVGQGFEQYF. V usage is TRBV28 and J usage is TRBJ2-7, with 8 bases fitting TRBD1. CDR3 length: 13 amino acids. Germline trimming cut 5 bases from V and 6 bases from J; bases unmatched to any gene: 6. CDR1 and CDR2 (germline): MDHEN, SYDVKM.

The chain links TRBV5-1 to TRBJ2-7; D could derive from TRBD1 or TRBD2 (5 bases each). This CDR3 is built from 14 residues. V was trimmed by 4 bases and J by 4 bases, leaving 15 bases between them. Germline V lookup: CDR1 SGHRS, CDR2 YFSETQ. The CDR3 DNA follows: TGCGCCAGCAGCCTCGGGACGTTGGGATACGAGCAGTACTTC. It specifies CASSLGTLGYEQYF.

The sample holds a few counts of this clone. V gene TRBV10-1 combines with J gene TRBJ1-1; no firm D call. Germline CDR1 and CDR2: WNHNN and SYGVQD (reference sequence). The V end lost 5 bases, the J end lost 0 bases, and 7 bases lay between the germline ends. The CDR3 is made up of 13 amino acids. CDR3 region: CASSLDLNTEAFF. The CDR3 coding sequence is TGCGCCAGCAGTCTGGATTTGAACACTGAAGCTTTCTTT.

This clone has only a few counts. V is TRBV30 and J is TRBJ1-1; a possible D gene is TRBD1 (6 bases). There are 16 residues in the CDR3. CDR1 is GTSNPN, CDR2 SVGIG, per germline (reference sequence). V lost 2 bases and J lost 2, with 18 bases in between. This CDR3 reads CAWSPLGWGANTEAFF. In nucleotides, the CDR3 is TGTGCCTGGAGTCCCCTAGGATGGGGGGCTAACACTGAAGCTTTCTTT.

In this sample, this clone turned up a few times. J is TRBJ2-7 and V is TRBV5-1; possibly TRBD2 for D (6 bases). CDR1 SGHRS and CDR2 YFSETQ come from the germline V gene. Deletions cut 3 bases from V and 1 base from J, with 8 bases between. The CDR3 length is 13 residues. The CDR3 bases are TGCGCCAGCAGCTGGGGGGAGTCCTACGAGCAGTACTTC. It encodes CASSWGESYEQYF.

The CDR3 here is CAIRTPGVGGYEQYF. The CDR3 bases are TGTGCCATCAGAACACCCGGGGTAGGAGGCTACGAGCAGTACTTC. The chain links TRBV10-3 to TRBJ2-7; a weak D match, TRBD2 (5 bases). Germline CDR1 is ENHRY and CDR2 is SYGVKD. Trimming left V 6 bases short and J 3 bases short, with 18 bases between. The CDR3 runs to 15 residues.

The chain uses TRBV9 and TRBJ1-1; 8 bases line up with TRBD1. The length of the CDR3 is 14 residues. Germline V gene data show CDR1 as SGDLS and CDR2 as YYNGEE. Trimming took 0 bases from V and 5 from J; bases not matched to a gene: 3. DNA of the CDR3: TGTGCCAGCAGCGTAGCAGGGGGCCTGACTGAAGCTTTCTTT. Encoded protein: CASSVAGGLTEAFF.